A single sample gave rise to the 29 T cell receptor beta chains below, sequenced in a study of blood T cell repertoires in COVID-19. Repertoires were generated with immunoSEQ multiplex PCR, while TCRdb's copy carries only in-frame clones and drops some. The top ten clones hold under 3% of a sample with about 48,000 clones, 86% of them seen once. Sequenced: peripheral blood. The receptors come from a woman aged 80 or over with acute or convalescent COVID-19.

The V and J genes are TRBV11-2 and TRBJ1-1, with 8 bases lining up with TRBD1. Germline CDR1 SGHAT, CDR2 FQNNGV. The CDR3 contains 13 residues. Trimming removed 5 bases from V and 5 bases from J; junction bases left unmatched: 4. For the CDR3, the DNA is TGTGCCAGCAGCCCCGACAGGGGAACTGAAGCTTTCTTT. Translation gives CASSPDRGTEAFF.

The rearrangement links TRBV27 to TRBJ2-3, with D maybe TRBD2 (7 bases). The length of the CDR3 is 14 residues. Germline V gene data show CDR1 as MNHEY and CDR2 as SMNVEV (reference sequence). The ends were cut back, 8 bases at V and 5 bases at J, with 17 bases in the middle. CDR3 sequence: CASQFRGGGDTQYF. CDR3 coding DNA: TGTGCCAGCCAGTTTAGGGGGGGTGGAGATACGCAGTATTTT.

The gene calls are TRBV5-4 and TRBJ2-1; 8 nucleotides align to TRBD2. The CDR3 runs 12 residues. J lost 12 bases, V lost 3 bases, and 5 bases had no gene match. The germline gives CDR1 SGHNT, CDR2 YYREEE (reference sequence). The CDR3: CASSSTSAMQFF. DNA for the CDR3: TGTGCCAGCAGCTCGACTAGCGCAATGCAGTTCTTC. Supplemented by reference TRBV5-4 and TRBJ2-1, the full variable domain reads ETGVTQSPTHLIKTRGQQVTLRCSSQSGHNTVSWYQQALGQGPQFIFQYYREEENGRGNFPPRFSGLQFPNYSSELNVNALELDDSALYLCASSSTSAMQFFGPGTRLTVL.

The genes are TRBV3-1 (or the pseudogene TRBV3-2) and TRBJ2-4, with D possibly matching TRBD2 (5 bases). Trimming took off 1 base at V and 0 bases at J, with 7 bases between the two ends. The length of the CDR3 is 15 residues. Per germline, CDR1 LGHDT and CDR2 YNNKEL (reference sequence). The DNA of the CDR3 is TGTGCCAGCAGCCAAGGGAGGACAGCCAAAAACATTCAGTACTTC. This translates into CASSQGRTAKNIQYF.

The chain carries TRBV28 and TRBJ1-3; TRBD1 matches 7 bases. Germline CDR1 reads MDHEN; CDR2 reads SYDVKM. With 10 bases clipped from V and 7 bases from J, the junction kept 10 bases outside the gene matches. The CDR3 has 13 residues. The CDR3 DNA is TGTGCCACTTCCCGGGACAGAGGCAACACCATATATTTT. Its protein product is CATSRDRGNTIYF.

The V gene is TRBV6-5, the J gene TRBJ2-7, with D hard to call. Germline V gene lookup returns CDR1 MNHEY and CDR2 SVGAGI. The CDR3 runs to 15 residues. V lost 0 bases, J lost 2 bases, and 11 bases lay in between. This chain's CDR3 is CASSYSRRITYEQYF. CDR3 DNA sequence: TGTGCCAGCAGTTACTCTCGGCGGATTACCTACGAGCAGTACTTC.

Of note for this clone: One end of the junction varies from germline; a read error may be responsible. CDR3 bases: TGTGCCATCAGTCTCCGGGAGTCTAGCGGATGGGACTTC. It is translated as CAISLRESSGWDF. The rearrangement joins TRBV10-3 to TRBJ2-5, with 7 bases matching TRBD2. Germline CDR1 reads ENHRY; CDR2 reads SYGVKD. This CDR3 has 13 amino acids.

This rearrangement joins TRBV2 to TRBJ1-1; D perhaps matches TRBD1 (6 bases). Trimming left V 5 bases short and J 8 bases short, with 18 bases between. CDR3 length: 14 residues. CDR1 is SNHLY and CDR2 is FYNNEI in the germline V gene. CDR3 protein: CASSKTGWDPEAFF. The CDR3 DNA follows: TGTGCCAGCAGTAAAACAGGGTGGGATCCAGAAGCTTTCTTT.

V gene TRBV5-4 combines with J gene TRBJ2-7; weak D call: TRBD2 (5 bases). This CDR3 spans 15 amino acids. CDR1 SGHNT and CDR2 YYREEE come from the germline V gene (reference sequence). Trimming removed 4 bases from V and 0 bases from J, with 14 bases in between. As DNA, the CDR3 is TGTGCCAGCAGCCCGGAGGCAGGTTTCTCCTACGAGCAGTACTTC. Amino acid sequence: CASSPEAGFSYEQYF.

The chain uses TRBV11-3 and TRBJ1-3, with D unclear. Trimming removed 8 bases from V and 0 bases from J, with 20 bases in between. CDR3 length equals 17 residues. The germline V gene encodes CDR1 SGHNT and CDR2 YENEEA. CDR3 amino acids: CASSSLSGGSSGNTIYF. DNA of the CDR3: TGTGCCAGCTCCTCCCTTTCTGGTGGTAGCTCTGGAAACACCATATATTTT. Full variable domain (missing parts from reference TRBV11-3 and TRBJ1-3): EAGVVQSPRYKIIEKKQPVAFWCNPISGHNTLYWYLQNLGQGPELLIRYENEEAVDDSQLPKDRFSAERLKGVDSTLKIQPAELGDSAVYLCASSSLSGGSSGNTIYFGEGSWLTVV.

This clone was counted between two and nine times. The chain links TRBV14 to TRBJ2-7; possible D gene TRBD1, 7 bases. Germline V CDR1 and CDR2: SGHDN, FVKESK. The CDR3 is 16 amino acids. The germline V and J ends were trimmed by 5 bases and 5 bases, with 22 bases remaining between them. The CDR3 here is CASSTRRGLRGNEQYF. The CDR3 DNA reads TGTGCCAGCAGCACACGGAGGGGGCTCAGGGGAAACGAGCAGTACTTC.

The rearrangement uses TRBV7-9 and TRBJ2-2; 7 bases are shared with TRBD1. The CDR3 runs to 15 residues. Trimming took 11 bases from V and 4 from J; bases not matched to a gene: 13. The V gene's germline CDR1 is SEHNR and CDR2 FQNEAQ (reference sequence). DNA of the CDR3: TGTGCCCCCACCCCCTGGGCAGGGGGCACCGGGGAGCTGTTTTTT. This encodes CAPTPWAGGTGELFF.

CDR3 region: CASSQGTSGGVEQFF. The CDR3 DNA follows: TGTGCCAGCAGCCAAGGAACTAGCGGGGGGGTTGAGCAGTTCTTC. This chain links TRBV2 with TRBJ2-1; TRBD2 agrees at 13 bases. Looked up from germline, CDR1 is SNHLY and CDR2 is FYNNEI. The V and J ends lost 6 bases and 9 bases, in that order; junction bases with no gene match: 8. The CDR3 runs 15 residues.

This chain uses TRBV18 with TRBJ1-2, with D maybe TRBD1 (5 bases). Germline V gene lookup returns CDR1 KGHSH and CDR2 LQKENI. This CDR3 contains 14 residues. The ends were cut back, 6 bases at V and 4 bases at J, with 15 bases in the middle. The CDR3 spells CASSPTTGVYGYTF. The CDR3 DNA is TGTGCCAGCTCGCCTACAACAGGAGTCTATGGCTACACCTTC.

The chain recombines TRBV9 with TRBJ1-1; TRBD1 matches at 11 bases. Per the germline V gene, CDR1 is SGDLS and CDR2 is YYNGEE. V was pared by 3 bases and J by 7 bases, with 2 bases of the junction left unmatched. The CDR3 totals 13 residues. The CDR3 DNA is TGTGCCAGCAGCGCCGGGACAGGGGGTGAAGCTTTCTTT. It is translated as CASSAGTGGEAFF. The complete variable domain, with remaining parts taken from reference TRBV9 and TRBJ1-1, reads DSGVTQTPKHLITATGQRVTLRCSPRSGDLSVYWYQQSLDQGLQFLIQYYNGEERAKGNILERFSAQQFPDLHSELNLSSLELGDSALYFCASSAGTGGEAFFGQGTRLTVV.

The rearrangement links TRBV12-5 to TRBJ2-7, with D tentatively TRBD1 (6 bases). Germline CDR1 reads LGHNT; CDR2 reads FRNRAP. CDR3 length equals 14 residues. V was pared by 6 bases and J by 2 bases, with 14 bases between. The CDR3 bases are TGTGCTAGTGGCCCCAGGGGATCTACCTACGAGCAGTACTTC. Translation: CASGPRGSTYEQYF. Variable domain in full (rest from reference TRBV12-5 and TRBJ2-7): DARVTQTPRHKVTEMGQEVTMRCQPILGHNTVFWYRQTMMQGLELLAYFRNRAPLDDSGMPKDRFSAEMPDATLATLKIQPSEPRDSAVYFCASGPRGSTYEQYFGPGTRLTVT.

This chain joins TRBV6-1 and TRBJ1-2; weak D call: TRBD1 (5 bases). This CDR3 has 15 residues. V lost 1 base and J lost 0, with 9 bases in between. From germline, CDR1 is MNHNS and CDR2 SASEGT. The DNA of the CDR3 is TGTGCCAGCAGTGAAGAGGGACTGCCTAACTATGGCTACACCTTC. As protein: CASSEEGLPNYGYTF.

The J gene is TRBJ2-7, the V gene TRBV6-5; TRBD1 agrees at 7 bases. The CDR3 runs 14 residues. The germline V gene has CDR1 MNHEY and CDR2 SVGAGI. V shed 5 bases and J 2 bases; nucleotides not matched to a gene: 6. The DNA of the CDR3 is TGTGCCAGCAGTCCGGGGACAGTTACCTACGAGCAGTACTTC. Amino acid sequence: CASSPGTVTYEQYF.

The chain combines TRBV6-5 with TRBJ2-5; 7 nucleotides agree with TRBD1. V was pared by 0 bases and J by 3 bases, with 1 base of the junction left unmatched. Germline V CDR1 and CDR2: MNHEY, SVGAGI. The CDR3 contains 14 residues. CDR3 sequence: CASSYSGGEETQYF. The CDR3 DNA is TGTGCCAGCAGTTACTCAGGGGGCGAAGAGACCCAGTACTTC.

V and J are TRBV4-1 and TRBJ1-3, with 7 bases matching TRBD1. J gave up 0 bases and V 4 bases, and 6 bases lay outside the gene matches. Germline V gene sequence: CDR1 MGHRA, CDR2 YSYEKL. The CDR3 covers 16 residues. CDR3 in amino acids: CASSPLGQTSGNTIYF. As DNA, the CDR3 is TGCGCCAGCAGCCCTCTGGGACAGACCTCTGGAAACACCATATATTTT.

Here the CDR3 DNA reads TGTGCCAGTAGGGAATCGACCGGGACAGGGCTTAATCAGCCCCAGCATTTT. It specifies CASRESTGTGLNQPQHF. The chain employs TRBV19 and TRBJ1-5, with TRBD1 matching over 9 bases. This CDR3 spans 17 amino acids. The V segment lost 6 bases and the J segment 4 bases; nucleotides outside the gene matches: 13. Germline V CDR1 and CDR2: LNHDA, SQIVND (reference sequence). The full variable domain, rest sourced from reference TRBV19 and TRBJ1-5, is DGGITQSPKYLFRKEGQNVTLSCEQNLNHDAMYWYRQDPGQGLRLIYYSQIVNDFQKGDIAEGYSVSREKKESFPLTVTSAQKNPTAFYLCASRESTGTGLNQPQHFGDGTRLSIL.

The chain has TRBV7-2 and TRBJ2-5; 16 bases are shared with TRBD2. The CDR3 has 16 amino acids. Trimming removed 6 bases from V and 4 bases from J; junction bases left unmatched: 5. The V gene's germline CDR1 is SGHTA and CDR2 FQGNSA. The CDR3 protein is CASSSGLAGGRETQYF. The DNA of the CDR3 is TGTGCCAGCAGTTCGGGACTAGCGGGGGGGCGAGAGACCCAGTACTTC. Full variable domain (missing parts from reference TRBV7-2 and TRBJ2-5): GAGVSQSPSNKVTEKGKDVELRCDPISGHTALYWYRQSLGQGLEFLIYFQGNSAPDKSGLPSDRFSAERTGGSVSTLTIQRTQQEDSAVYLCASSSGLAGGRETQYFGPGTRLLVL.

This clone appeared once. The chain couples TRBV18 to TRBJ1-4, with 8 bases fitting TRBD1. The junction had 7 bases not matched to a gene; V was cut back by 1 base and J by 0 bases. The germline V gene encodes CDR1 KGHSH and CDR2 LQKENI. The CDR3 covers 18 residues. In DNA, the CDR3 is TGTGCCAGCTCACCACTGGCAGGGGGCGGCTCAACTAATGAAAAACTGTTTTTT. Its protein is CASSPLAGGGSTNEKLFF.

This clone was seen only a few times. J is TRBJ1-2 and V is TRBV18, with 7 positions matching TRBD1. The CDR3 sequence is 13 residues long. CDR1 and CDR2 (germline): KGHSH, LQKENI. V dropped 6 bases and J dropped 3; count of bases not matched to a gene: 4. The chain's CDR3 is CASSARGDYGYTF. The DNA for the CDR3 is TGTGCCAGCTCGGCCAGGGGGGACTATGGCTACACCTTC.

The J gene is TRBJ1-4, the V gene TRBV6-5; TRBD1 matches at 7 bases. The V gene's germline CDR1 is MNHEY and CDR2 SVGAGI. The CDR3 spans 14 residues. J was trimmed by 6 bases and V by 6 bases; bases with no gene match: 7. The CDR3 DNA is TGTGCCAGCAGCCTAGACAGGGCGGATGAAAAACTGTTTTTT. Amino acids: CASSLDRADEKLFF.

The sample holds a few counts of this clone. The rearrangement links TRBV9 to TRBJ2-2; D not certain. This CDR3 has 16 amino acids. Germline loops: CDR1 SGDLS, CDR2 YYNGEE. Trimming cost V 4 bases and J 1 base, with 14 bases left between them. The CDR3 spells CASSPTPKRNTGELFF. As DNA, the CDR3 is TGTGCCAGCAGCCCTACTCCTAAACGGAACACCGGGGAGCTGTTTTTT.

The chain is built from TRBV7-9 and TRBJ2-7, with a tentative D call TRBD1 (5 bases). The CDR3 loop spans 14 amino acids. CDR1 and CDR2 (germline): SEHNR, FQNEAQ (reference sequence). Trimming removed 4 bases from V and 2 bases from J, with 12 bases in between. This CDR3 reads CASSSIDSPYEQYF. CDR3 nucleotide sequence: TGTGCCAGCAGCTCAATTGACAGTCCCTACGAGCAGTACTTC.

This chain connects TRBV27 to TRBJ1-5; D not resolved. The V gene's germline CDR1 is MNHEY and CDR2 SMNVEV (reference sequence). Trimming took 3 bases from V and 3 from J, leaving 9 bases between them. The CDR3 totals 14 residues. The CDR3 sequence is CASSLAGANQPQHF. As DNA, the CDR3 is TGTGCCAGCAGTTTGGCGGGAGCCAATCAGCCCCAGCATTTT.

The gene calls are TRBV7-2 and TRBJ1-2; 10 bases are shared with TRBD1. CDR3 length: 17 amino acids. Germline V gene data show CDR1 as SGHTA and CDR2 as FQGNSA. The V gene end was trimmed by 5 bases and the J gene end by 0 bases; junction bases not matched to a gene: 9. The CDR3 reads CASSLAGQGIANYGYTF. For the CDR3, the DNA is TGTGCCAGCAGCCTTGCGGGACAGGGGATAGCTAACTATGGCTACACCTTC.